This T cell receptor (beta chain) is from a study of beta chain features in type 1 diabetes. Study as a whole: In age, gender and cell yields, patients were similar to healthy donors. Points from the study as a whole: Type 1 diabetes patients had TCRB CDR3s that were shorter (moderately but significantly so) in all four CD4+ subsets. In comparison with healthy donors, patients had naive, central memory and Treg TCRB repertoires that appeared more similar.

This clone was counted only a few times. Its antigen is unknown. V dropped 3 bases and J dropped 2; count of bases not matched to a gene: 5. The CDR3 extends over 15 amino acids. From germline, CDR1 is LNHDA and CDR2 SQIVND (reference sequence). Every bit of the isolated RNA underwent reverse transcription, so sequencing read expressed TCRB transcripts. An average around 3.8 million reads came from naive, central memory and regulatory T cell samples. This table comes from immunoSEQ multiplex PCR, and its TCRdb copy is limited to in-frame clones, with some not included. The sample consists of a few hundred thousand clones, approximately 12% of them appearing once. Blood was collected once per donor into heparin, averaging approximately 0.12 L.

This chain uses TRBV19 with TRBJ2-3, with 7 bases lining up with TRBD2. The sample taken for sequencing was naive CD4+ T cells from blood. The sequence derives from a woman aged 18 to 35 with type 1 diabetes. The CDR3 sequence is CASSIRLAVTDTQYF. In nucleotides, the CDR3 is TGTGCCAGTAGTATTCGTCTAGCGGTCACAGATACGCAGTATTTT.